Shown below are 20 T cell receptor beta chains from a single sample sequenced in a study of CD8+ T cells in alopecia areata. RNA, once extracted, was reverse transcribed into cDNA for use as the sequencing template. Clones were read by immunoSEQ multiplex PCR, and TCRdb kept only the in-frame ones, dropping some. The repertoire holds over 110,000 clones, with approximately 49% as singletons. This sample comprised CD4+ T cells sorted from blood, obtained at week 0. Receptors were obtained from a human donor with alopecia areata.

The gene calls are TRBV7-9 and TRBJ2-5; 14 nucleotides agree with TRBD2. CDR1 and CDR2 from the germline V gene are SEHNR and FQNEAQ (reference sequence). V shed 4 bases, J shed 0 bases, and the junction held 7 bases outside the gene matches. The CDR3 totals 18 residues. The CDR3 DNA reads as TGTGCCAGCAGCTCGGGACTAGCGGGAGATCTGTACCAAGAGACCCAGTACTTC. Translating gives CASSSGLAGDLYQETQYF.

This clone was counted a few times. The chain is built from TRBV4-2 and TRBJ1-5; possibly TRBD1 for D (6 bases). Germline lookup yields CDR1 LGHNA and CDR2 YNFKEQ. The germline V and J ends were trimmed by 0 bases and 11 bases, with 14 bases remaining between them. The CDR3 totals 14 residues. CDR3 in amino acids: CASSQDYKGGAQHF. For the CDR3, the DNA is TGTGCCAGCAGCCAAGACTACAAGGGGGGAGCCCAGCATTTT.

The chain recombines TRBV5-1 with TRBJ2-5, with D possibly TRBD1 on 6 matching bases. CDR1 is SGHRS and CDR2 is YFSETQ in the germline V gene. The CDR3 is made up of 13 amino acids. The ends were cut back, 4 bases at V and 2 bases at J, with 9 bases in the middle. The CDR3 nucleotides are TGCGCCAGCAGCCAGGACAGTCAAGAGACCCAGTACTTC. It is translated as CASSQDSQETQYF. Based on the CDR3 plus reference TRBV5-1 and TRBJ2-5, the full variable domain is KAGVTQTPRYLIKTRGQQVTLSCSPISGHRSVSWYQQTPGQGLQFLFEYFSETQRNKGNFPGRFSGRQFSNSRSEMNVSTLELGDSALYLCASSQDSQETQYFGPGTRLLVL.

The gene calls are TRBV19 and TRBJ2-1, with D possibly being TRBD2 (5 bases). This CDR3 region has 14 residues. Trimming cost V 7 bases and J 0 bases, with 10 bases left between them. Germline CDR1 reads LNHDA; CDR2 reads SQIVND (reference sequence). CDR3 amino acids: CASIRGSSYNEQFF. The CDR3 coding sequence is TGTGCCAGTATCCGGGGAAGCTCCTACAATGAGCAGTTCTTC.

A word on this clone: A read error may produce the germline difference seen at one junction end. The chain employs TRBV29-1 and TRBJ2-4, with D maybe TRBD2 (5 bases). Germline V gene data show CDR1 as SQVTM and CDR2 as ANQGSEA. The CDR3 loop spans 13 amino acids. The CDR3 here is CVGEAPNKNIQYF. CDR3 nucleotides: TGTGTGGGAGAAGCCCCGAACAAAAACATTCAGTACTTC. Full variable domain (outside the CDR3, taken from reference TRBV29-1 and TRBJ2-4): SAVISQKPSRDICQRGTSLTIQCQVDSQVTMMFWYRQQPGQSLTLIATANQGSEATYESGFVIDKFPISRPNLTFSTLTVSNMSPEDSSIYLCVGEAPNKNIQYFGAGTRLSVL.

Turning to this clone: At one end, the junction sequence differs from germline, possibly due to a read error. The chain combines TRBV7-7 with TRBJ2-3; TRBD1 matches 7 bases. CDR3 length: 13 residues. Germline CDR1 SSHAT, CDR2 FNYEAQ (reference sequence). The CDR3 DNA follows: TGTGCTAGCAGCTTACAGGGGACAGATACGCAGTATTTT. Translating gives CASSLQGTDTQYF.

This chain's CDR3 is CASSSKTGDFYGYTF. In DNA form, the CDR3 reads TGTGCCAGCAGCTCAAAAACAGGAGATTTCTATGGCTACACCTTC. The genes are TRBV9 and TRBJ1-2; D may be TRBD1 (5 bases). The CDR3 covers 15 residues. In germline, CDR1 is SGDLS, CDR2 YYNGEE. Trimming removed 4 bases at V and 4 bases at J, with 17 bases between.

The CDR3 is CASRASGRDNEQFF. For the CDR3, the DNA is TGTGCCAGTCGTGCTAGCGGGAGGGACAATGAGCAGTTCTTC. The chain uses TRBV6-5 and TRBJ2-1, with 12 positions matching TRBD2. Germline lookup yields CDR1 MNHEY and CDR2 SVGAGI. The CDR3 spans 14 residues. Trimming cost V 9 bases and J 5 bases; bases outside gene matches: 5.

The V and J genes are TRBV7-2 and TRBJ1-5; D possibly corresponds to TRBD1 (5 bases). Germline CDR1 reads SGHTA; CDR2 reads FQGNSA. The CDR3 is 16 amino acids. Trimming stripped 5 bases from V and 1 base from J, with 15 bases between. DNA of the CDR3: TGTGCCAGCAGCGCCCATGGAGGGGTCAGCAATCAGCCCCAGCATTTT. This translates into CASSAHGGVSNQPQHF.

The chain combines TRBV6-5 with TRBJ2-1; D call uncertain. Germline V gene data show CDR1 as MNHEY and CDR2 as SVGAGI. The V end was cut by 6 bases, the J end by 6 bases, with 9 bases between. This CDR3 contains 12 residues. CDR3 region: CASRGWINEQFF. DNA for the CDR3: TGTGCCAGCAGGGGGTGGATCAATGAGCAGTTCTTC.

The chain has TRBV30 and TRBJ2-7; a weak D match, TRBD2 (6 bases). Per germline, CDR1 GTSNPN and CDR2 SVGIG (reference sequence). The CDR3 sequence is 13 residues long. Trimming cost V 8 bases and J 0 bases, with 14 bases left between them. DNA of the CDR3: TGTGCCAGGGGACTCCCGAGCTCCTACGAGCAGTACTTC. It encodes CARGLPSSYEQYF.

This clone came up a few times. J is TRBJ1-5 and V is TRBV30; maybe TRBD1 (5 bases). The V gene's germline CDR1 is GTSNPN and CDR2 SVGIG (reference sequence). Trimming shortened V by 5 bases and J by 5 bases, and 13 bases separated the two germline ends. This CDR3 has 13 residues. As DNA, the CDR3 is TGTGCCTGGCCCAGGGATGGTGATCAGCCCCAGCATTTT. Residues: CAWPRDGDQPQHF.

The DNA of the CDR3 is TGTGCCAGCTCACTGACAACGGACCACGGCCAGCCCCAGCATTTT. It codes for CASSLTTDHGQPQHF. The chain carries TRBV18 and TRBJ1-5; no clear D. Germline CDR1 KGHSH, CDR2 LQKENI. The CDR3 has 15 residues. V lost 4 bases and J 7 bases, leaving 17 bases between the germline ends.

The gene calls are TRBV28 and TRBJ2-1; 12 nucleotides line up with TRBD2. Per germline, CDR1 MDHEN and CDR2 SYDVKM. After removal of 6 bases from V and 8 bases from J, the junction contained 8 bases not matched to a gene. The CDR3 length is 15 residues. CDR3 loop: CASSRTGTSGYEQFF. In DNA, the CDR3 is TGTGCCAGCAGCCGGACCGGGACTAGCGGGTATGAGCAGTTCTTC.

The CDR3 is CAWGKREAAYEQYF. The CDR3 DNA follows: TGTGCCTGGGGAAAGCGGGAGGCGGCCTACGAGCAGTACTTC. The rearrangement joins TRBV30 to TRBJ2-7; TRBD2 agrees at 9 bases. CDR1 and CDR2 from the germline V gene are GTSNPN and SVGIG (reference sequence). V shed 5 bases, J shed 2 bases, and the junction held 7 bases outside the gene matches. This CDR3 is built from 14 residues.

The chain carries TRBV19 and TRBJ2-2; 8 bases map to TRBD1. CDR3 length: 15 residues. J lost 6 bases, V lost 3 bases, and 6 bases had no gene match. Germline V gene data show CDR1 as LNHDA and CDR2 as SQIVND (reference sequence). The CDR3 protein is CASSIQGARAGELFF. The CDR3 region has the DNA TGTGCCAGTAGTATTCAGGGGGCAAGGGCCGGGGAGCTGTTTTTT. The entire variable domain, with the rest obtained from reference TRBV19 and TRBJ2-2, is as follows: DGGITQSPKYLFRKEGQNVTLSCEQNLNHDAMYWYRQDPGQGLRLIYYSQIVNDFQKGDIAEGYSVSREKKESFPLTVTSAQKNPTAFYLCASSIQGARAGELFFGEGSRLTVL.

The V gene is TRBV4-3, the J gene TRBJ2-1; TRBD2 matches at 10 bases. CDR3 length: 18 amino acids. V lost 3 bases to trimming and J lost 5 bases; unmatched junction nucleotides: 13. Germline V gives CDR1 LGHNA, CDR2 YSLEER. This CDR3 reads CASSHFLGASGRDNEQFF. The DNA of the CDR3 is TGCGCCAGCAGCCACTTCCTTGGGGCTAGCGGGAGAGACAATGAGCAGTTCTTC.

A word on this clone: Other DNA sequences in this specimen translate into the identical CDR3. The chain has TRBV30 and TRBJ1-5; D might be TRBD1 (5 bases). Deletions cut 0 bases from V and 6 bases from J, with 9 bases between. CDR3 size: 13 residues. Germline values: CDR1 GTSNPN, CDR2 SVGIG (reference sequence). The CDR3 region has the DNA TGTGCCTGGAGTGTGTCCGGGGGTCAGCCCCAGCATTTT. It codes for CAWSVSGGQPQHF. Together with reference TRBV30 and TRBJ1-5, the CDR3 gives the full variable domain: SQTIHQWPATLVQPVGSPLSLECTVEGTSNPNLYWYRQAAGRGLQLLFYSVGIGQISSEVPQNLSASRPQDRQFILSSKKLLLSDSGFYLCAWSVSGGQPQHFGDGTRLSIL.

This clone was picked up one time. This chain joins TRBV18 and TRBJ2-7, with 7 bases aligning to TRBD1. CDR1 is KGHSH and CDR2 is LQKENI in the germline V gene. The CDR3 is 13 residues long. Trimming at V came to 5 bases and at J to 5 bases, leaving 6 bases not matched to a gene. CDR3 DNA: TGTGCCAGCTCAAAGACAGGGTTTAACGAGCAGTACTTC. It codes for CASSKTGFNEQYF.

This chain links TRBV9 with TRBJ2-2, with D possibly called TRBD1 or TRBD2 (5 bases each). With 7 bases removed from V and 4 bases from J, the gap between germline ends came to 5 bases. Germline CDR1 reads SGDLS; CDR2 reads YYNGEE. The CDR3 totals 11 residues. CDR3 nucleotides: TGTGCCAGCGGGGGCACCGGGGAGCTGTTTTTT. Amino acid sequence: CASGGTGELFF.